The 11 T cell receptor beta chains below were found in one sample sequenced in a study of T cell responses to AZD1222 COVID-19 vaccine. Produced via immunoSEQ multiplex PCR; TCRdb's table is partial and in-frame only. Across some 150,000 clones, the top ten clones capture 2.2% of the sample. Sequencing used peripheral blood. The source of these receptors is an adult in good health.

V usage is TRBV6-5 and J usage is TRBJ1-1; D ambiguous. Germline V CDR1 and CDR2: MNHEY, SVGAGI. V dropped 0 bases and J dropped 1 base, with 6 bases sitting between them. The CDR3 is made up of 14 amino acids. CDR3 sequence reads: CASSYSAGNTEAFF. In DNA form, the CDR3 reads TGTGCCAGCAGTTACTCGGCCGGGAACACTGAAGCTTTCTTT.

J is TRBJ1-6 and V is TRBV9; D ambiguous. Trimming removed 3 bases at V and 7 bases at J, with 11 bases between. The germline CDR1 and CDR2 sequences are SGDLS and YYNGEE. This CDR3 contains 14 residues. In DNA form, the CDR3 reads TGTGCCAGCAGCGCCCGGACGGGGAATTCACCCCTCCACTTT. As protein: CASSARTGNSPLHF.

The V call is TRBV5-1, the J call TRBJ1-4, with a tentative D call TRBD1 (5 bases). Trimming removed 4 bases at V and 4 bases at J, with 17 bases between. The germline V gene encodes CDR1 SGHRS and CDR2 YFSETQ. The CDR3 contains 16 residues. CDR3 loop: CASSQAGSTDNEKLFF. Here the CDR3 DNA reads TGCGCCAGCAGCCAAGCTGGATCGACAGATAATGAAAAACTGTTTTTT.

The DNA of the CDR3 is TGTGCCAGCAGCTTAGAATCCGGACCGATGAGGGCTTTCTTT. Its protein product is CASSLESGPMRAFF. This chain connects TRBV11-2 to TRBJ1-1; D uncertain. This CDR3 region has 14 residues. Trimming pared 0 bases from V and 11 bases from J, leaving 16 bases between. CDR1 SGHAT and CDR2 FQNNGV come from the germline V gene.

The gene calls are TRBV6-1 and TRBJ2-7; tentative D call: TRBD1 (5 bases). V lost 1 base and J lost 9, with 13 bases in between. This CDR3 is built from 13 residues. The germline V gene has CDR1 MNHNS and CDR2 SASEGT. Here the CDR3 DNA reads TGTGCCAGCAGTGAAGGGGGCACGCTAGGGCAGTACTTC. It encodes CASSEGGTLGQYF.

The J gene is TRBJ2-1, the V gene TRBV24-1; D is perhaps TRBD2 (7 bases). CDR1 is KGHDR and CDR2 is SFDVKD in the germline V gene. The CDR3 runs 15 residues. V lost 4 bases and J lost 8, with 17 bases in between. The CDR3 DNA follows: TGTGCCACCAGTGACCCCGGACGCGGGGGCTATGAGCAGTTCTTC. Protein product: CATSDPGRGGYEQFF.

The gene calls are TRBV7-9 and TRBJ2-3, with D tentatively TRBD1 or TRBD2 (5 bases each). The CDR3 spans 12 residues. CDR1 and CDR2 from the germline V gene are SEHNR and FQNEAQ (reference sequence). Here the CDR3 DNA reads TGTGCGGGGGATGTGGGCACAGATACGCAGTATTTT. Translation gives CAGDVGTDTQYF.

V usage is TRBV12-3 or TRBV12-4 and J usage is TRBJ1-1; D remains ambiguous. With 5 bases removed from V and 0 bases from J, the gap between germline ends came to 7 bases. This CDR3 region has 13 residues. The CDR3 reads CASSDVLNTEAFF. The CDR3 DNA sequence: TGTGCCAGCAGTGATGTACTGAACACTGAAGCTTTCTTT.

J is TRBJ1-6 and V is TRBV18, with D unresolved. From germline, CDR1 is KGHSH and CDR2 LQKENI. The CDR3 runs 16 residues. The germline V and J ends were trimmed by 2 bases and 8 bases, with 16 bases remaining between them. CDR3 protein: CASSPRRPGIDSPLHF. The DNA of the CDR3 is TGTGCCAGCTCACCAAGAAGGCCGGGAATAGATTCACCCCTCCACTTT.

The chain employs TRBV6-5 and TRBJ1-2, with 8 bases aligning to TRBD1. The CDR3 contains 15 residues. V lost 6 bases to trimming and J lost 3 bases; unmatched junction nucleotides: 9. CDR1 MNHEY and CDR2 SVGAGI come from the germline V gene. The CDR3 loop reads CASSTDRGLDYGYTF. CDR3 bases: TGTGCCAGCAGCACAGACAGGGGTTTAGACTATGGCTACACCTTC.

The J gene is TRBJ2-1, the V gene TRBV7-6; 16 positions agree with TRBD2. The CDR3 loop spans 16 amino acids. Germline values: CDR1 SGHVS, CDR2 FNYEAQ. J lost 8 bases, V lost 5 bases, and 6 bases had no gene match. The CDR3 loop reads CASSPTGLAGGHEQFF. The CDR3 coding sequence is TGTGCCAGCAGCCCAACGGGACTAGCGGGGGGGCATGAGCAGTTCTTC.